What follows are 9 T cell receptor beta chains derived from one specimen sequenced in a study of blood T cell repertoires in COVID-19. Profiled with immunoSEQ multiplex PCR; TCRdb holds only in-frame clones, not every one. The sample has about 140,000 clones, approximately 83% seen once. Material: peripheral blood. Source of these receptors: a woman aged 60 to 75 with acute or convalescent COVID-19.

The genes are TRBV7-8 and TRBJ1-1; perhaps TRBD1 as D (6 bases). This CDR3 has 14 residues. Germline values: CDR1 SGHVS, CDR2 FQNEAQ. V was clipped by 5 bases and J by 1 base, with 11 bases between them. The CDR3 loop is CASSPSGENTEAFF. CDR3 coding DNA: TGTGCCAGCAGCCCATCAGGGGAGAACACTGAAGCTTTCTTT.

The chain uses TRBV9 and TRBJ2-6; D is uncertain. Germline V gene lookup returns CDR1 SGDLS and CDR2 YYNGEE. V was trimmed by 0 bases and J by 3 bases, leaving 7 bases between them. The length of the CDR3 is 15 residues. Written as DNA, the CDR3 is TGTGCCAGCAGCGTAGCTAGTCTTGGGGCCAACGTCCTGACTTTC. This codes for CASSVASLGANVLTF. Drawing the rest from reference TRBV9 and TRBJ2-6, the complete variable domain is DSGVTQTPKHLITATGQRVTLRCSPRSGDLSVYWYQQSLDQGLQFLIQYYNGEERAKGNILERFSAQQFPDLHSELNLSSLELGDSALYFCASSVASLGANVLTFGAGSRLTVL.

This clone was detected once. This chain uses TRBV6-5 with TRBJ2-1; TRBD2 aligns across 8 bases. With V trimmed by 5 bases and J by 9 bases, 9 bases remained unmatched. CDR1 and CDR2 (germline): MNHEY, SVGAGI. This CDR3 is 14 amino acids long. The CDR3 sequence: CASSKPGGPGEQFF. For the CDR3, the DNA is TGTGCCAGCAGTAAACCGGGAGGGCCGGGTGAGCAGTTCTTC.

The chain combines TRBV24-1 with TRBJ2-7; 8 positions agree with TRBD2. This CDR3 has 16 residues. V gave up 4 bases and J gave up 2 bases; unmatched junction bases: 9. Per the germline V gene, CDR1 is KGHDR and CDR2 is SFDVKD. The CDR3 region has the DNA TGTGCCACCAGTGACCTGAGACTAGCGACCACCTACGAGCAGTACTTC. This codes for CATSDLRLATTYEQYF.

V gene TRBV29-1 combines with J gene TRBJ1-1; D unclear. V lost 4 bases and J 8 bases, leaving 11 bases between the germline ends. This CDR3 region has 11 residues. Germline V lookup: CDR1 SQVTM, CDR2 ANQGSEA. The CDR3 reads CSVVTTIEAFF. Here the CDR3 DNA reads TGCAGCGTTGTGACCACTATAGAAGCTTTCTTT. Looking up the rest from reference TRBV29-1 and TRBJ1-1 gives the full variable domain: SAVISQKPSRDICQRGTSLTIQCQVDSQVTMMFWYRQQPGQSLTLIATANQGSEATYESGFVIDKFPISRPNLTFSTLTVSNMSPEDSSIYLCSVVTTIEAFFGQGTRLTVV.

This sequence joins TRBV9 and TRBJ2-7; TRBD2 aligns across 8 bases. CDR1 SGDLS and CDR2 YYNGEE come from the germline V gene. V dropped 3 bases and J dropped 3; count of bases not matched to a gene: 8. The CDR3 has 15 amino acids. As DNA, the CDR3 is TGTGCCAGCAGCGAGAGGGGGAGCGGGAGCTACGAGCAGTACTTC. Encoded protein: CASSERGSGSYEQYF. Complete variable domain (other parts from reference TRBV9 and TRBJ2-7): DSGVTQTPKHLITATGQRVTLRCSPRSGDLSVYWYQQSLDQGLQFLIQYYNGEERAKGNILERFSAQQFPDLHSELNLSSLELGDSALYFCASSERGSGSYEQYFGPGTRLTVT.

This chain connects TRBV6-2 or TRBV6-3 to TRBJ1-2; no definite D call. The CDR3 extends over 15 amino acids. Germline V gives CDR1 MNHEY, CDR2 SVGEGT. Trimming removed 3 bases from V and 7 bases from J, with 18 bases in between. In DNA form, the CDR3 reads TGTGCCAGCAGTTATAGCGACTCGAGAGGTCGTGGCTACACCTTC. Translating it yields CASSYSDSRGRGYTF.

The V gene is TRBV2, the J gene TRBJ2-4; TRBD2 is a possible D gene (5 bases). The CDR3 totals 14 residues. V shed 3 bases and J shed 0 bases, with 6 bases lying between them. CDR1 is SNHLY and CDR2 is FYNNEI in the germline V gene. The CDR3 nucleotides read TGTGCCAGCAGTGAGGAGGTAGCCAAAAACATTCAGTACTTC. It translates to CASSEEVAKNIQYF. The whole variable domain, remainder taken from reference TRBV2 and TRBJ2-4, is EPEVTQTPSHQVTQMGQEVILRCVPISNHLYFYWYRQILGQKVEFLVSFYNNEISEKSEIFDDQFSVERPDGSNFTLKIRSTKLEDSAMYFCASSEEVAKNIQYFGAGTRLSVL.

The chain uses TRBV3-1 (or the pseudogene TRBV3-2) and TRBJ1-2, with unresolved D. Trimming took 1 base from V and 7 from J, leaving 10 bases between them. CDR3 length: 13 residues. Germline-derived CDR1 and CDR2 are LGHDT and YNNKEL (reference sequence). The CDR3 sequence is CASSQGPLPGYTF. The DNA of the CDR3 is TGTGCCAGCAGCCAAGGGCCCCTTCCTGGCTACACCTTC.